This T cell receptor (beta chain) was identified in a study of cytomegalovirus exposure and HLA in healthy donors. Points from the study as a whole: Some V segments, TRBV6-2 and TRBV6-3 among them, were indistinguishable and were therefore excluded. Among immune exposure information, only CMV serostatus was available. Earlier analysis looked at TCR beta V segments, and most were productive about 87% or about 30% of the time. Later analysis identified several of the most significant clusters that appeared linked to common viral pathogens.

PCR was performed using 60 Vbeta and 13 Jbeta primers. Clones were read by immunoSEQ multiplex PCR, and TCRdb kept only the in-frame ones, dropping some. This table holds around 170,000 clones, 80% found once. The CDR3 has 16 amino acids. CDR1 is SGHAT, CDR2 FQNNGV, per germline. The V end was cut by 2 bases, the J end by 5 bases, with 18 bases between. Remarks on this clone: The antigen is unknown.

This clonotype was sampled from a man aged 40-50 years in good health and CMV-seronegative. What was sequenced was PBMCs. The chain recombines TRBV11-2 with TRBJ1-1; D perhaps matches TRBD1 (5 bases). CDR3: CASSLSVGGAATEAFF. The CDR3 coding sequence is TGTGCCAGCAGCTTAAGTGTGGGAGGGGCGGCTACTGAAGCTTTCTTT.